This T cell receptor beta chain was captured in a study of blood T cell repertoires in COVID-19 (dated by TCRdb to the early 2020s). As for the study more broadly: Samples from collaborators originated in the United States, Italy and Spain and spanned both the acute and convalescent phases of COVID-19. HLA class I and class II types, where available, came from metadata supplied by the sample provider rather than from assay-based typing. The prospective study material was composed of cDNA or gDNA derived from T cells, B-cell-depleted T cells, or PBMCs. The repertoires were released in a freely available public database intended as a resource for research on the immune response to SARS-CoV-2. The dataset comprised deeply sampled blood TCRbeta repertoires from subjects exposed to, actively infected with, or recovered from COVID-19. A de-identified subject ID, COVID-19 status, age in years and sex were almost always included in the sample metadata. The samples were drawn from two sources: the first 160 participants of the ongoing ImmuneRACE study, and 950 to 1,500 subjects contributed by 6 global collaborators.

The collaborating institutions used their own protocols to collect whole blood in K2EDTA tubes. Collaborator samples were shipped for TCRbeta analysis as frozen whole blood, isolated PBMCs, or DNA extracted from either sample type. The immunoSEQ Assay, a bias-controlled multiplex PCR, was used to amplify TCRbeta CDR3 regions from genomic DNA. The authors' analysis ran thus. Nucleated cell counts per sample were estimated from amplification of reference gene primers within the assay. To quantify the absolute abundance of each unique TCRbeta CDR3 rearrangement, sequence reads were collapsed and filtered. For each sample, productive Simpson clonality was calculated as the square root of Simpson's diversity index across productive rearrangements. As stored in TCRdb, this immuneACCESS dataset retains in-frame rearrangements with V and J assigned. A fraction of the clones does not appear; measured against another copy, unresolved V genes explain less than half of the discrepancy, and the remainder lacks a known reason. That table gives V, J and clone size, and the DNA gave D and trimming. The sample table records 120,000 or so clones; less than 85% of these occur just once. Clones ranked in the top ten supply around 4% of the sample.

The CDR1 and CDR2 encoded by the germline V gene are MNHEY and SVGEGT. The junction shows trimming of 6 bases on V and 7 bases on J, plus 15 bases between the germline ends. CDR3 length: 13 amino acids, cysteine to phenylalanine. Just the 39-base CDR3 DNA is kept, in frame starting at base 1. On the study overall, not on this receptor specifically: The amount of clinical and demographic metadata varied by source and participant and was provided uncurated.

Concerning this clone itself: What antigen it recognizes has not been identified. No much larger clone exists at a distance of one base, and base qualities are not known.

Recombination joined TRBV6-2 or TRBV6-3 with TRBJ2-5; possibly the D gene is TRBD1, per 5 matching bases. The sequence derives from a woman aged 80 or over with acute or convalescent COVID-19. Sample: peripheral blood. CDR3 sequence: CASSSREEATQYF. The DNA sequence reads TGTGCCAGCAGCTCCAGGGAAGAGGCGACCCAGTACTTC.